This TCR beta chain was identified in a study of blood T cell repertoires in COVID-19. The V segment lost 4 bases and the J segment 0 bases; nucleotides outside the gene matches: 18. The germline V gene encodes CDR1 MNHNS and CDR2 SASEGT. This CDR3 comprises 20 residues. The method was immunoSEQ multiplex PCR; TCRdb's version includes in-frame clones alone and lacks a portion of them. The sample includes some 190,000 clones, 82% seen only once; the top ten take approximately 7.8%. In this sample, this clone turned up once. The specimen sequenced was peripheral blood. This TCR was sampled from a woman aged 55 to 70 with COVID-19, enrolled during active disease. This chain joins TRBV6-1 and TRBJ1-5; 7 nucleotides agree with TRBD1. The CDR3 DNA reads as TGTGCCAGCAGTGTAATACACATTCAACCGGGACAGTATAGCAATCAGCCCCAGCATTTT. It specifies CASSVIHIQPGQYSNQPQHF.